This T cell receptor (beta chain) was identified during a study of Tregs in tolerant kidney transplant recipients. Some clones are missing from TCRdb's copy, which holds only in-frame ones; the method was immunoSEQ multiplex PCR. The sample consists of about 21,000 clones, roughly two thirds of them appearing once. In the case of this clone: Its antigen is undetermined.

The sample taken for sequencing was Tregs from blood cultured with allogeneic cells. The receptor comes from a human donor in good health.

The chain's CDR3 is CASSLGGTTQYF. CDR3 in DNA: TGTGCCAGTAGCTTAGGGGGTACCACGCAGTATTTT. The V and J genes are TRBV19 and TRBJ2-3; D is perhaps TRBD1 (6 bases). V was pared by 6 bases and J by 9 bases, with 13 bases between. The germline gives CDR1 LNHDA, CDR2 SQIVND (reference sequence). The CDR3 has 12 amino acids.